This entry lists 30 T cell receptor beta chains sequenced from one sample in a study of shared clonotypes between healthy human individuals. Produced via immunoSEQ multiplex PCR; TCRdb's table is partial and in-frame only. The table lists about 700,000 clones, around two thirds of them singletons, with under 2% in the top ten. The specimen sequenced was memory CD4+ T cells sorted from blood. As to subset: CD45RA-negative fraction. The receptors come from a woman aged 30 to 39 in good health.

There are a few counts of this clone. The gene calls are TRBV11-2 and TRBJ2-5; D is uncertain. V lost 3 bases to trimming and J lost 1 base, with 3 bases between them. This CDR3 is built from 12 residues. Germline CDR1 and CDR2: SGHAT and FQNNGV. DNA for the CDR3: TGTGCCAGCAGCTTCTCCCAAGAGACCCAGTACTTC. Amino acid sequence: CASSFSQETQYF.

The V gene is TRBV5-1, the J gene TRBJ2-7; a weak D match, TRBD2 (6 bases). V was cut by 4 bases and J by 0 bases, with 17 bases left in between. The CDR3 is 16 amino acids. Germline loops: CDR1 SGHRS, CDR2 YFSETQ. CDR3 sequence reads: CASSLVPGLSSYEQYF. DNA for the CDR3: TGCGCCAGCAGCCTTGTACCGGGACTGAGCTCCTACGAGCAGTACTTC.

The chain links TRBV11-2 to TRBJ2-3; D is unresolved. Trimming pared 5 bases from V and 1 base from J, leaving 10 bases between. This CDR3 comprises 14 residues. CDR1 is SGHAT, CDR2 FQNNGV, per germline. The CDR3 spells CASSHPGGTDTQYF. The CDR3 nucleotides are TGTGCCAGCAGCCACCCGGGTGGCACAGATACGCAGTATTTT.

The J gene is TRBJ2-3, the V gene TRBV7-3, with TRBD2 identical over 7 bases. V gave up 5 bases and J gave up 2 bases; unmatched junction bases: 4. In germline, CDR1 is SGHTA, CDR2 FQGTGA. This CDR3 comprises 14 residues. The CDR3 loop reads CASSRGDYTDTQYF. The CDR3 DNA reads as TGTGCCAGCAGCAGAGGGGACTACACAGATACGCAGTATTTT.

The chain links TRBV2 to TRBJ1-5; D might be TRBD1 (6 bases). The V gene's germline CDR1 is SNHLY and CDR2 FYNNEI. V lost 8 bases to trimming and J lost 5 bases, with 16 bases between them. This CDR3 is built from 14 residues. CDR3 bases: TGTGCCAGCCGGGGGCCAGGGCGGTATCAGCCCCAGCATTTT. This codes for CASRGPGRYQPQHF.

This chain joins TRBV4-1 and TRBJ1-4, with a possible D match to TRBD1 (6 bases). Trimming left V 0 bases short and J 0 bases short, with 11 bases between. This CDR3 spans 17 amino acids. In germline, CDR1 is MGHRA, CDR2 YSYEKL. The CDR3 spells CASSQDRGTTTNEKLFF. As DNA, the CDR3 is TGCGCCAGCAGCCAAGACCGGGGGACAACAACTAATGAAAAACTGTTTTTT.

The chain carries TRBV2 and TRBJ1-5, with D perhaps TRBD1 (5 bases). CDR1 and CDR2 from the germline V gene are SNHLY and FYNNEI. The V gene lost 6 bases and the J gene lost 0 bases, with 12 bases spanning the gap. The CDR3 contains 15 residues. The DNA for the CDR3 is TGTGCCAGCAGCATCGACAGAGATAGCAATCAGCCCCAGCATTTT. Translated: CASSIDRDSNQPQHF.

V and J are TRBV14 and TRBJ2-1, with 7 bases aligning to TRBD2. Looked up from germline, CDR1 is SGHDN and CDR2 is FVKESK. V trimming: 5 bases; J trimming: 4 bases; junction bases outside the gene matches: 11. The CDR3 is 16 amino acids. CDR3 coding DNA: TGTGCCAGCAGCTTTGGCTGGCGGGAGCAATACAATGAGCAGTTCTTC. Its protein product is CASSFGWREQYNEQFF.

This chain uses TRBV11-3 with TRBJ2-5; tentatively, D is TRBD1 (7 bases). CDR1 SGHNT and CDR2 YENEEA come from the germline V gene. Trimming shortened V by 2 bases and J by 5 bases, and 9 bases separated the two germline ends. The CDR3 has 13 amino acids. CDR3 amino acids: CASSLPGGETQYF. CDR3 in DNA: TGTGCCAGCAGCTTACCAGGGGGGGAGACCCAGTACTTC.

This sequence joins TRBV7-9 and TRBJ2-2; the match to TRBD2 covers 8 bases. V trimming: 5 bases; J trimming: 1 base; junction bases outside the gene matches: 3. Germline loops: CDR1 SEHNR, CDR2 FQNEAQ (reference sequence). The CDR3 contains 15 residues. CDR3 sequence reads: CASSELAGNTGELFF. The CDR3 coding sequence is TGTGCCAGCAGCGAGCTAGCGGGGAACACCGGGGAGCTGTTTTTT.

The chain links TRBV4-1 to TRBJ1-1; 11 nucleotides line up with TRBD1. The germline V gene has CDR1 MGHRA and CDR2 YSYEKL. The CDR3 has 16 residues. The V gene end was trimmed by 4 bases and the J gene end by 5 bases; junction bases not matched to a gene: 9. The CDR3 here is CASSPRSGTGGTEAFF. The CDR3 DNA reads TGCGCCAGCAGCCCCAGGTCCGGGACAGGGGGAACTGAAGCTTTCTTT.

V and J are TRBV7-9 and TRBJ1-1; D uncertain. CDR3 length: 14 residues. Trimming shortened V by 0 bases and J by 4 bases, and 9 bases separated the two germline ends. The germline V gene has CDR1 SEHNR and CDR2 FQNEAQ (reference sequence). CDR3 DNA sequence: TGTGCCAGCAGCTTAGCGGCGGTCGGCACTGAAGCTTTCTTT. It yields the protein CASSLAAVGTEAFF.

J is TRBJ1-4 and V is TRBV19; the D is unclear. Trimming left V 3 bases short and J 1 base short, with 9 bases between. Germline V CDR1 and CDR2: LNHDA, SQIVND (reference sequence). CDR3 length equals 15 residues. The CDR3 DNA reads TGTGCCAGTAGTATGCTGGGCGGAACTAATGAAAAACTGTTTTTT. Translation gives CASSMLGGTNEKLFF.

This CDR3 reads CASSSPDRGTYEQYF. The CDR3 DNA follows: TGTGCCAGCAGCAGCCCGGACAGGGGGACGTACGAGCAGTACTTC. The chain recombines TRBV7-3 with TRBJ2-7; 10 bases are shared with TRBD1. The CDR3 loop spans 15 amino acids. CDR1 SGHTA and CDR2 FQGTGA come from the germline V gene. After removal of 5 bases from V and 4 bases from J, the junction contained 8 bases not matched to a gene.

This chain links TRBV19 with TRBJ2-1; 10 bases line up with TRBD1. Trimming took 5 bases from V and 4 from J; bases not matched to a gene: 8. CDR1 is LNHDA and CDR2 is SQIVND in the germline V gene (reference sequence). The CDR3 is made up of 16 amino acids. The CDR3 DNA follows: TGTGCCAGTAGTGATCCGGGACAGGGGAATTACAATGAGCAGTTCTTC. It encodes CASSDPGQGNYNEQFF.

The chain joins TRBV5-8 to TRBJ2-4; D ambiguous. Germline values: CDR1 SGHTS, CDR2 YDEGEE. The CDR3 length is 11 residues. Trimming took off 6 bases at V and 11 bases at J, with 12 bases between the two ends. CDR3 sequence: CASTPYSFQYF. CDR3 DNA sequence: TGTGCCAGCACCCCATATAGCTTTCAGTACTTC. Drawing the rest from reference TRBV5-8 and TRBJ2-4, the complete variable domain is EAGVTQSPTHLIKTRGQQATLRCSPISGHTSVYWYQQALGLGLQFLLWYDEGEERNRGNFPPRFSGRQFPNYSSELNVNALELEDSALYLCASTPYSFQYFGAGTRLSVL.

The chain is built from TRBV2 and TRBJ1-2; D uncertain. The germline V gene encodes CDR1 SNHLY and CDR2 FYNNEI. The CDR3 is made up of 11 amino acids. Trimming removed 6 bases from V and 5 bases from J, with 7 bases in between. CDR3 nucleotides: TGTGCCAGCAGCGCAGAGTATGGCTACACCTTC. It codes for CASSAEYGYTF. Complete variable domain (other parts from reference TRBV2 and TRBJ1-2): EPEVTQTPSHQVTQMGQEVILRCVPISNHLYFYWYRQILGQKVEFLVSFYNNEISEKSEIFDDQFSVERPDGSNFTLKIRSTKLEDSAMYFCASSAEYGYTFGSGTRLTVV.

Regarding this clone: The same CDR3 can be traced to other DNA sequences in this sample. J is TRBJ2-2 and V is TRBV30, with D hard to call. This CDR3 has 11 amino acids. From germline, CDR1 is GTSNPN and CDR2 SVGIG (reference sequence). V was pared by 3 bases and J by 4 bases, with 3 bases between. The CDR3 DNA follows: TGTGCCTGGAGCGCCACCGGGGAGCTGTTTTTT. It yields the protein CAWSATGELFF.

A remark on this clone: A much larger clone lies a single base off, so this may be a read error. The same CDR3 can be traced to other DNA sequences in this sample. The CDR3 spells CASSFHNEQFF. Here the CDR3 DNA reads TGTGCCAGCAGCTTTCACAATGAGCAGTTCTTC. The J gene is TRBJ2-1, the V gene TRBV7-8; no clear D gene. Trimming shortened V by 3 bases and J by 5 bases, and 2 bases separated the two germline ends. This CDR3 comprises 11 residues. Germline CDR1 and CDR2: SGHVS and FQNEAQ.

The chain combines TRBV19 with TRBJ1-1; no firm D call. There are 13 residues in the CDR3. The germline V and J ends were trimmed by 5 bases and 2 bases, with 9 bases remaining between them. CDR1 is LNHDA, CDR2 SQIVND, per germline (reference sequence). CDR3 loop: CASSPRANTEAFF. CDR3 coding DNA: TGTGCCAGTAGTCCTCGGGCTAACACTGAAGCTTTCTTT.

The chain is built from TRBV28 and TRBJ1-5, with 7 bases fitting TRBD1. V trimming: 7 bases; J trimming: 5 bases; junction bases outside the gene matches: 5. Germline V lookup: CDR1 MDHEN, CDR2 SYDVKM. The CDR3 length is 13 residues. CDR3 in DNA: TGTGCCAGCAAGACAGGGTTATATCAGCCCCAGCATTTT. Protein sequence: CASKTGLYQPQHF.

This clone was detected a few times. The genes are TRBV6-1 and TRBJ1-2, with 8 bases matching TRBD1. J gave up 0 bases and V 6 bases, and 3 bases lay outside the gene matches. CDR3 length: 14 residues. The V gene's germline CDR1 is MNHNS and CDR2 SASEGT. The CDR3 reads CASRDRATNYGYTF. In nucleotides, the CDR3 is TGTGCCAGCAGGGACAGGGCTACTAACTATGGCTACACCTTC.

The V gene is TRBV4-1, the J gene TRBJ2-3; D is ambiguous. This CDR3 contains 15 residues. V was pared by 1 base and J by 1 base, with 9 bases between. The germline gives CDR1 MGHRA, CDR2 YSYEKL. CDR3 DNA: TGCGCCAGCAGCCAAGTCAGTTTGGGCACAGATACGCAGTATTTT. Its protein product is CASSQVSLGTDTQYF.

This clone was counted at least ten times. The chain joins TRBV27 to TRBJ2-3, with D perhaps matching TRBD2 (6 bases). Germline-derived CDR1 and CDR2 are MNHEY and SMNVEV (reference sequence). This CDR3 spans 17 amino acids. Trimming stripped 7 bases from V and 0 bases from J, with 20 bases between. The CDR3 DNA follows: TGTGCCAGCAAGGATACCCTGAGGCTAGCGAGCACAGATACGCAGTATTTT. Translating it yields CASKDTLRLASTDTQYF.

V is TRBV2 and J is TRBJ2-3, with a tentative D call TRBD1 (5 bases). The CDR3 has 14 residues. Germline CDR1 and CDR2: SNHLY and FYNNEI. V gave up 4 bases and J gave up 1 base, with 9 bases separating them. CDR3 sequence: CASSGFRGTDTQYF. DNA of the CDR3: TGTGCCAGCAGTGGCTTCAGGGGCACAGATACGCAGTATTTT. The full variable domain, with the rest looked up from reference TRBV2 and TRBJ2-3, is EPEVTQTPSHQVTQMGQEVILRCVPISNHLYFYWYRQILGQKVEFLVSFYNNEISEKSEIFDDQFSVERPDGSNFTLKIRSTKLEDSAMYFCASSGFRGTDTQYFGPGTRLTVL.

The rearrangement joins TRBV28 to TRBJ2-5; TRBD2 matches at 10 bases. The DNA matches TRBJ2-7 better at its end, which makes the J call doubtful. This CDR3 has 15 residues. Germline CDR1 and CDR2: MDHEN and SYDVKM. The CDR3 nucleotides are TGTGCCAGCAGTCTTAGGACTAGCGGAACCTACGAGCAGTACTTC. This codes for CASSLRTSGTYEQYF.

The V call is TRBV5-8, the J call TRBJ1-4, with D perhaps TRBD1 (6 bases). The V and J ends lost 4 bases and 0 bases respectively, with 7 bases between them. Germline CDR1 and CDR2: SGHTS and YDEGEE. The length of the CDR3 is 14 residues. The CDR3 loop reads CASSRTATNEKLFF. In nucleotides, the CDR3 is TGTGCCAGCAGCCGGACAGCAACTAATGAAAAACTGTTTTTT.

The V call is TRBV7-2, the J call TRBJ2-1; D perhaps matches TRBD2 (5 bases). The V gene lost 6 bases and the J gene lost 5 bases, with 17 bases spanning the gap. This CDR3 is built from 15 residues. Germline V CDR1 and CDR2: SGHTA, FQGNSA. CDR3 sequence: CASSSGIAANNEQFF. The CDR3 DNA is TGTGCCAGCAGTTCCGGGATTGCGGCTAACAATGAGCAGTTCTTC.

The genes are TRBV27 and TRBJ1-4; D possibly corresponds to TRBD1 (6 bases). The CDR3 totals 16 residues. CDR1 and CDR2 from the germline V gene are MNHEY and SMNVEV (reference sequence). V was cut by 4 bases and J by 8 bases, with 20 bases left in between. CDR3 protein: CASSYAVAGVLEKLFF. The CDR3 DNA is TGTGCCAGCAGTTATGCAGTCGCAGGGGTATTGGAAAAACTGTTTTTT.

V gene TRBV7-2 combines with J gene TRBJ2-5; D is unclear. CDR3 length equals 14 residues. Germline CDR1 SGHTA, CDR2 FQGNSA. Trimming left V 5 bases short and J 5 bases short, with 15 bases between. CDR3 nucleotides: TGTGCCAGCAGCCCCTACCTAAACAGTGAGACCCAGTACTTC. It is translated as CASSPYLNSETQYF.